This T cell receptor (beta chain) is drawn from a study of blood T cell repertoires in COVID-19. Study as a whole: Italy, Spain and the United States were the sources of the convalescent and acute COVID-19 samples. T cells, B-cell-depleted T cells, or PBMCs provided the cDNA or gDNA that served as material.

This table comes from immunoSEQ multiplex PCR, and its TCRdb copy is limited to in-frame clones, with some not included. The table has about 98,000 clones, over 85% seen once. This clone was picked up one time. The sample has other DNA sequences that encode this CDR3 too. The Seattle patients joined while their infection was active and were tracked longitudinally afterward. The material sequenced was peripheral blood. The sequence was collected from a woman aged 45 to 65 with COVID-19, enrolled during active disease.

CDR3 amino acids: CASSQGARNNEQFF. The CDR3 DNA sequence: TGTGCCAGCAGCCAAGGCGCCCGCAACAATGAGCAGTTCTTC. The genes are TRBV4-2 and TRBJ2-1; D gene ambiguous. The germline gives CDR1 LGHNA, CDR2 YNFKEQ. The CDR3 length is 14 residues. The germline V and J ends were trimmed by 1 base and 5 bases, with 9 bases remaining between them.